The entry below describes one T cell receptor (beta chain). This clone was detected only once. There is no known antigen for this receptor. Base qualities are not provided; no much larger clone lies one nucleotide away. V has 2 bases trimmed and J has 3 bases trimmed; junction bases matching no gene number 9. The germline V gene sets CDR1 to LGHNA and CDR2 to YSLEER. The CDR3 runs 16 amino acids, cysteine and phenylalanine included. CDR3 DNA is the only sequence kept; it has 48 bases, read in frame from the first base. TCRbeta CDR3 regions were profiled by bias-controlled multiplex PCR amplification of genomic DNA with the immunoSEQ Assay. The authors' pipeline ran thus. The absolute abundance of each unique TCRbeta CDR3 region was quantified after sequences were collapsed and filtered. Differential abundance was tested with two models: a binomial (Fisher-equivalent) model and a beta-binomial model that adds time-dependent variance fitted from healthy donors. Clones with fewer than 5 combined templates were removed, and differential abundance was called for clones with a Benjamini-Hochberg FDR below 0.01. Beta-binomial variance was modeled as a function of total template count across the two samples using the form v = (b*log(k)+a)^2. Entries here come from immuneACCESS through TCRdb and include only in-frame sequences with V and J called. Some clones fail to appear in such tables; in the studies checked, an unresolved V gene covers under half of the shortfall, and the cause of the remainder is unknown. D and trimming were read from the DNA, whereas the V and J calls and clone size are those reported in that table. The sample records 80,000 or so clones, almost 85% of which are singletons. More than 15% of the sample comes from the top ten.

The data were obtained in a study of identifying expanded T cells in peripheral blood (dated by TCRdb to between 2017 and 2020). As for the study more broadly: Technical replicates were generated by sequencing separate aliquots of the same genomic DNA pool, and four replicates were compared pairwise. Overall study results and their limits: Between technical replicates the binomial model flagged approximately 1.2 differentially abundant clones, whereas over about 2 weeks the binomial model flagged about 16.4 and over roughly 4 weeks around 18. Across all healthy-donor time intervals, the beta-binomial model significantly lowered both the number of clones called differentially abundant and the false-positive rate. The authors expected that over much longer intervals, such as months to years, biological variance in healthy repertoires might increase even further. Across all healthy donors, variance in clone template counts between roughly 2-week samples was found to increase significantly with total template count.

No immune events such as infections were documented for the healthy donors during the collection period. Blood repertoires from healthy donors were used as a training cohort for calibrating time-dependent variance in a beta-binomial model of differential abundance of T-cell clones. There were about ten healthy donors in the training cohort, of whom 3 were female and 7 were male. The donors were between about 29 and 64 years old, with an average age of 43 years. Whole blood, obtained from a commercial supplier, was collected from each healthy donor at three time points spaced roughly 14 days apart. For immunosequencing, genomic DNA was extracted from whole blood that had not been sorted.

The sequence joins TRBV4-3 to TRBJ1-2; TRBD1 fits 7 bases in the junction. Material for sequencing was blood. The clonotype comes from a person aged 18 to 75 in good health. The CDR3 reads CASSQYTGDLDYGYTF. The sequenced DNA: TGCGCCAGCAGCCAATATACAGGGGATTTGGACTATGGCTACACCTTC.